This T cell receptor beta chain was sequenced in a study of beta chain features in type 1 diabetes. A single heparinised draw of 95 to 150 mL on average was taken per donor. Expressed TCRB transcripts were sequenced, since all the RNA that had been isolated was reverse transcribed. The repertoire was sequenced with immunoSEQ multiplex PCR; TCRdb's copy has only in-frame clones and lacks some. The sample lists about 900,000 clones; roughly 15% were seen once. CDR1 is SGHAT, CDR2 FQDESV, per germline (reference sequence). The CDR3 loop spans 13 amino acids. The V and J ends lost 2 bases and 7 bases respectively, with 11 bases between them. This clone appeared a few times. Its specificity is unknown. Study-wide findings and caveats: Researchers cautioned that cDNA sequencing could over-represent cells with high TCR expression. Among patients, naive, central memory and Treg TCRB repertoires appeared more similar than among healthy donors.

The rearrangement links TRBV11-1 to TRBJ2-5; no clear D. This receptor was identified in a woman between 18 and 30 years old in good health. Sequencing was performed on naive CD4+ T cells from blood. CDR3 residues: CASSLIGIGTQYF. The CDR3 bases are TGTGCCAGCAGCTTAATAGGGATCGGGACCCAGTACTTC. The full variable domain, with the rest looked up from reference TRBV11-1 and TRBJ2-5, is EAEVAQSPRYKITEKSQAVAFWCDPISGHATLYWYRQILGQGPELLVQFQDESVVDDSQLPKDRFSAERLKGVDSTLKIQPAELGDSAMYLCASSLIGIGTQYFGPGTRLLVL.